Below, 10 T cell receptor beta chains from the same sample are listed, as sequenced in a study of blood T cell repertoires in COVID-19. Libraries were prepared by immunoSEQ multiplex PCR; TCRdb keeps only in-frame clonotypes and omits some of them. Of 43,000 or so clones in the sample, around 83% were seen once. Sample: peripheral blood. Source of these receptors: an elderly woman with acute or convalescent COVID-19.

The chain has TRBV12-3 or TRBV12-4 and TRBJ1-1; D unresolved. This CDR3 contains 12 residues. The V and J ends lost 5 bases and 7 bases respectively, with 11 bases between them. The CDR3 DNA reads as TGTGCCAGCAGTGACACCGCTGGTGAAGCTTTCTTT. Amino acid sequence: CASSDTAGEAFF.

This clone has a single count. The chain employs TRBV29-1 and TRBJ1-2; unclear D gene. The CDR3 loop spans 12 amino acids. V lost 7 bases to trimming and J lost 4 bases, with 13 bases between them. Germline assignment: CDR1 SQVTM and CDR2 ANQGSEA. In DNA form, the CDR3 reads TGCAGCGCCCCGAGGTCGGGCTATGGCTACACCTTC. Protein sequence: CSAPRSGYGYTF.

The J gene is TRBJ1-1, the V gene TRBV4-1; possible D gene TRBD1, 6 bases. CDR1 MGHRA and CDR2 YSYEKL come from the germline V gene. Trimming cost V 0 bases and J 5 bases, with 16 bases left between them. This CDR3 has 16 residues. Written as DNA, the CDR3 is TGCGCCAGCAGCCAAGATTTAGGACAGAGGATTACTGAAGCTTTCTTT. This encodes CASSQDLGQRITEAFF.

This clone has just one count. The rearrangement joins TRBV6-4 to TRBJ2-3; 8 positions agree with TRBD2. The CDR3 is 15 amino acids. Germline assignment: CDR1 MRHNA and CDR2 SNTAGT. The V gene end was trimmed by 4 bases and the J gene end by 0 bases; junction bases not matched to a gene: 3. The CDR3 spells CASSVSGGSTDTQYF. Written as DNA, the CDR3 is TGTGCCAGCAGTGTATCGGGGGGGAGCACAGATACGCAGTATTTT.

CDR3 DNA: TGCGCCAGCAGCTTGAGGACTAGCGGGGTTTCAGAGACCCAGTACTTC. Protein sequence: CASSLRTSGVSETQYF. J is TRBJ2-5 and V is TRBV5-1, with 12 bases fitting TRBD2. Per germline, CDR1 SGHRS and CDR2 YFSETQ. Trimming at V came to 1 base and at J to 4 bases, leaving 5 bases not matched to a gene. The CDR3 covers 16 residues. Full variable domain (missing parts from reference TRBV5-1 and TRBJ2-5): KAGVTQTPRYLIKTRGQQVTLSCSPISGHRSVSWYQQTPGQGLQFLFEYFSETQRNKGNFPGRFSGRQFSNSRSEMNVSTLELGDSALYLCASSLRTSGVSETQYFGPGTRLLVL.

This clone has only one observation. The gene calls are TRBV3-1 (or the pseudogene TRBV3-2) and TRBJ2-7, with D maybe TRBD2 (6 bases). The CDR3 length is 15 residues. The ends were cut back, 0 bases at V and 5 bases at J, with 14 bases in the middle. Germline V lookup: CDR1 LGHDT, CDR2 YNNKEL (reference sequence). The CDR3 spells CASSQDFGTVNEQYF. The CDR3, as DNA: TGTGCCAGCAGCCAAGATTTCGGGACTGTTAACGAGCAGTACTTC.

CDR3 DNA: TGTGCCAGCAGCACCGGGGACAGGGGTTCAGTCAGCACAGATACGCAGTATTTT. It yields the protein CASSTGDRGSVSTDTQYF. The genes are TRBV21-1 and TRBJ2-3; the table names TRBD1, a call not compared with the DNA. TRBV21-1 is assigned pseudogene status. The CDR3 spans 18 residues.

V usage is TRBV7-8 and J usage is TRBJ1-2, with D possibly being TRBD1 (5 bases). The CDR3 spans 16 residues. CDR1 is SGHVS, CDR2 FQNEAQ, per germline. V lost 4 bases to trimming and J lost 4 bases, with 19 bases between them. This CDR3 reads CASSSYRTPASYGYTF. As DNA, the CDR3 is TGTGCCAGCAGCTCCTACCGGACACCCGCCAGCTATGGCTACACCTTC.

This clone appeared once. The chain combines TRBV7-2 with TRBJ2-5; 9 bases agree with TRBD2. Per the germline V gene, CDR1 is SGHTA and CDR2 is FQGNSA. J gave up 1 base and V 1 base, and 7 bases lay outside the gene matches. The CDR3 length is 17 residues. CDR3 in amino acids: CASSLGVSGGPQETQYF. The CDR3 DNA sequence: TGTGCCAGCAGCTTAGGAGTTAGCGGGGGCCCCCAAGAGACCCAGTACTTC.

The chain couples TRBV19 to TRBJ1-3; D might be TRBD1 (6 bases). Germline V gene lookup returns CDR1 LNHDA and CDR2 SQIVND (reference sequence). This CDR3 has 17 residues. The V end lost 3 bases, the J end lost 0 bases, and 15 bases lay between the germline ends. CDR3 residues: CASSIRRQAISGNTIYF. The DNA for the CDR3 is TGTGCCAGTAGTATTCGGAGACAGGCAATCTCTGGAAACACCATATATTTT.